A single sample gave rise to the 25 T cell receptor beta chains below, sequenced in a study of spatial heterogeneity in lung cancer. Time point denoted: sample taken at primary tumor resection. TCRdb reprocessed the 5' RACE reads via MiXCR and lists one record per CDR3 protein. The sample yields more than 80,000 distinct CDR3 sequences, 12% seen once. This sample comprised PBMCs, obtained at surgery. All receptors derive from a male donor with early-stage non-small cell lung cancer.

This chain uses TRBV28 with TRBJ2-2; 8 bases are a match to TRBD1. Germline V gives CDR1 MDHEN, CDR2 SYDVKM. The junction had 8 bases not matched to a gene; V was cut back by 7 bases and J by 4 bases. The CDR3 length is 15 residues. This chain's CDR3 is CASTKTGVGTGELFF. The CDR3 nucleotides are TGTGCCAGCACCAAGACAGGGGTAGGCACCGGGGAGCTGTTTTTT.

A note on this clonotype: In this CDR3 the conserved last residue, phenylalanine or tryptophan, is missing, so a read error is likely. The CDR3 region is CSVMERANYGYTI. The DNA of the CDR3 is TGCAGTGTAATGGAAAGGGCTAACTATGGCTACACCATC. The chain carries TRBV20-1 and TRBJ1-2; D call uncertain. Germline V gives CDR1 DFQATT, CDR2 SNEGSKA (reference sequence). V was clipped by 7 bases and J by 0 bases, with 12 bases between them. The CDR3 is 13 residues long.

The V call is TRBV3-2, the J call TRBJ1-2; TRBD1 is taken as the D call from the table, unchecked against the DNA. TRBV3-2 corresponds to a pseudogene. The CDR3 is 16 residues long. CDR3 in amino acids: CASSLPPGQGHYGYTF. The CDR3 coding sequence is TGTGCCAGCAGCCTTCCTCCGGGACAGGGGCACTATGGCTACACCTTC.

This clonotype was found once. V and J are TRBV12-3 or TRBV12-4 and TRBJ2-1; D not certain. The CDR3 spans 14 residues. V dropped 3 bases and J dropped 3 bases, with 9 bases sitting between them. In nucleotides, the CDR3 is TGTGCCAGCAGTTTGAACAGCTACTACAATGAGCAGTTCTTC. Translating it yields CASSLNSYYNEQFF.

This clonotype was counted only a few times. The chain combines TRBV5-1 with TRBJ2-2, with 8 bases identical to TRBD1. The CDR3 covers 15 residues. V gave up 4 bases and J gave up 5 bases; unmatched junction bases: 7. The germline V gene encodes CDR1 SGHRS and CDR2 YFSETQ. The CDR3 here is CASSAWTGRTGELFF. The CDR3 DNA reads TGCGCCAGCAGCGCCTGGACAGGGAGGACCGGGGAGCTGTTTTTT.

The chain couples TRBV3-1 to TRBJ2-7; D is ambiguous. Germline loops: CDR1 LGHDT, CDR2 YNNKEL (reference sequence). This CDR3 has 11 amino acids. Trimming cost V 2 bases and J 6 bases, with 5 bases left between them. This chain's CDR3 is CASSQRSEQYF. The CDR3 region has the DNA TGTGCCAGCAGCCAACGATCCGAGCAGTACTTC.

J is TRBJ2-5 and V is TRBV20-1; 7 bases are shared with TRBD2. In germline, CDR1 is DFQATT, CDR2 SNEGSKA (reference sequence). This CDR3 is 13 amino acids long. V shed 3 bases and J 5 bases; nucleotides not matched to a gene: 6. In DNA, the CDR3 is TGCAGTGCTAGTTTCGCGGGAGCGGAGACCCAGTACTTC. Translating gives CSASFAGAETQYF.

The chain employs TRBV25-1 and TRBJ2-1; 12 bases line up with TRBD2. V lost 6 bases, J lost 6 bases, and 9 bases stayed unmatched. There are 16 residues in the CDR3. Germline loops: CDR1 MGHDK, CDR2 SYGVNS. The CDR3 nucleotides are TGTGCCAGCAGAGGGCTAGCGGGAGGGGAGGCCAATGAGCAGTTCTTC. Protein product: CASRGLAGGEANEQFF. The full variable domain, completed using reference TRBV25-1 and TRBJ2-1, is EADIYQTPRYLVIGTGKKITLECSQTMGHDKMYWYQQDPGMELHLIHYSYGVNSTEKGDLSSESTVSRIRTEHFPLTLESARPSHTSQYLCASRGLAGGEANEQFFGPGTRLTVL.

There are a few counts of this clonotype. The chain combines TRBV5-1 with TRBJ1-5; D gene uncertain. The length of the CDR3 is 13 residues. V was trimmed by 0 bases and J by 6 bases, leaving 7 bases between them. Germline CDR1 reads SGHRS; CDR2 reads YFSETQ. The CDR3 sequence is CASSLDGSQPQHF. CDR3 in DNA: TGCGCCAGCAGCTTGGACGGTAGTCAGCCCCAGCATTTT. The full variable domain, with the rest looked up from reference TRBV5-1 and TRBJ1-5, is KAGVTQTPRYLIKTRGQQVTLSCSPISGHRSVSWYQQTPGQGLQFLFEYFSETQRNKGNFPGRFSGRQFSNSRSEMNVSTLELGDSALYLCASSLDGSQPQHFGDGTRLSIL.

The chain joins TRBV5-4 to TRBJ2-7; D gene unclear. Trimming took 4 bases from V and 2 from J, leaving 16 bases between them. Looked up from germline, CDR1 is SGHNT and CDR2 is YYREEE (reference sequence). The CDR3 is 15 residues long. DNA for the CDR3: TGTGCCAGCAGCGCCTCGAGGACGGCCACCTACGAGCAGTACTTC. This codes for CASSASRTATYEQYF. The complete variable domain, with remaining parts taken from reference TRBV5-4 and TRBJ2-7, reads ETGVTQSPTHLIKTRGQQVTLRCSSQSGHNTVSWYQQALGQGPQFIFQYYREEENGRGNFPPRFSGLQFPNYSSELNVNALELDDSALYLCASSASRTATYEQYFGPGTRLTVT.

At least ten counts were recorded for this clonotype. The chain couples TRBV28 to TRBJ2-5; D is unresolved. The CDR3 loop spans 11 amino acids. The germline CDR1 and CDR2 sequences are MDHEN and SYDVKM. V lost 5 bases and J 3 bases, leaving 4 bases between the germline ends. The CDR3 loop reads CASSPKETQYF. The CDR3 nucleotides read TGTGCCAGCAGTCCAAAAGAGACCCAGTACTTC.

The table lists this clonotype with a few counts. The V and J genes are TRBV11-2 and TRBJ1-2; D perhaps matches TRBD1 (6 bases). The CDR3 has 13 residues. Germline V CDR1 and CDR2: SGHAT, FQNNGV. The ends were cut back, 5 bases at V and 2 bases at J, with 9 bases in the middle. The CDR3 sequence is CASSPGGNYGYTF. In DNA, the CDR3 is TGTGCCAGCAGCCCCGGGGGCAACTATGGCTACACCTTC.

CDR3 bases: TGCGCCAGCAGCGTAGTCAGGGGCCGAGGAGGTACGCAGTATTTT. Translation: CASSVVRGRGGTQYF. V gene TRBV5-1 combines with J gene TRBJ2-3; D might be TRBD1 (6 bases). Germline CDR1 and CDR2: SGHRS and YFSETQ. Trimming took off 4 bases at V and 8 bases at J, with 20 bases between the two ends. The CDR3 consists of 15 residues.

This clonotype has a count of ten or more. The chain couples TRBV6-2 or TRBV6-3 to TRBJ1-5, with D possibly TRBD1 on 5 matching bases. This CDR3 region has 18 residues. Looked up from germline, CDR1 is MNHEY and CDR2 is SVGEGT. Between the trimmed V and J ends, which lost 6 bases and 0 bases, there was a span of 21 bases. The CDR3 DNA reads TGTGCCAGCAGGGACCTAGGGACGGACTCTTATAGCAATCAGCCCCAGCATTTT. As protein: CASRDLGTDSYSNQPQHF.

The table lists this clonotype with a few counts. J is TRBJ2-2 and V is TRBV6-2 or TRBV6-3, with TRBD1 matching over 7 bases. V was pared by 6 bases and J by 7 bases, with 11 bases of the junction left unmatched. The CDR3 totals 15 residues. CDR1 is MNHEY, CDR2 SVGEGT, per germline. The CDR3: CASRTVQGYGGELFF. CDR3 sequence (DNA): TGTGCCAGCAGAACCGTACAGGGGTACGGCGGGGAGCTGTTTTTT.

A note on this clonotype: This may be a read error, as it is one base from a much larger clone. The genes are TRBV5-1 and TRBJ2-4; D is unclear. Germline V gives CDR1 SGHRS, CDR2 YFSETQ. V was trimmed by 0 bases and J by 6 bases, leaving 7 bases between them. This CDR3 has 13 amino acids. This CDR3 is CASSLDWRNIQYF. DNA of the CDR3: TGCGCCAGCAGCTTGGACTGGAGAAACATTCAGTACTTC.

The V and J genes are TRBV24-1 and TRBJ1-5; unclear D gene. CDR1 is KGHDR, CDR2 SFDVKD, per germline. V lost 9 bases to trimming and J lost 0 bases, with 5 bases between them. CDR3 length: 12 residues. This chain's CDR3 is CATGDSNQPQHF. CDR3 bases: TGTGCCACCGGAGATAGCAATCAGCCCCAGCATTTT.

The chain carries TRBV5-1 and TRBJ2-2; 8 nucleotides agree with TRBD1. The CDR3 sequence is 15 residues long. Germline V gene lookup returns CDR1 SGHRS and CDR2 YFSETQ. V lost 3 bases to trimming and J lost 6 bases; unmatched junction nucleotides: 7. The DNA for the CDR3 is TGCGCCAGCAGCTACGGACAGGGATTGGCCGGGGAGCTGTTTTTT. Protein sequence: CASSYGQGLAGELFF.

In this sample, this clonotype turned up many times. This chain connects TRBV5-1 to TRBJ2-5; either TRBD1 or TRBD2 may fit D (5 bases each). V dropped 4 bases and J dropped 4 bases, with 17 bases sitting between them. The CDR3 contains 15 residues. Germline V CDR1 and CDR2: SGHRS, YFSETQ. The CDR3 loop reads CASSVERGAAETQYF. CDR3 in DNA: TGCGCCAGCAGCGTGGAAAGAGGGGCGGCAGAGACCCAGTACTTC.

This rearrangement joins TRBV6-2 or TRBV6-3 to TRBJ1-2; 10 bases line up with TRBD1. V lost 6 bases, J lost 1 base, and 8 bases stayed unmatched. Germline V lookup: CDR1 MNHEY, CDR2 SVGEGT. The CDR3 is 16 amino acids. CDR3 sequence (DNA): TGTGCCAGCAGCTATAACGACAGGGGGCTTAACTATGGCTACACCTTC. Protein: CASSYNDRGLNYGYTF.

This clonotype came up many times. The V gene is TRBV7-9, the J gene TRBJ1-1; D not certain. Trimming pared 2 bases from V and 1 base from J, leaving 11 bases between. CDR1 is SEHNR and CDR2 is FQNEAQ in the germline V gene (reference sequence). The CDR3 spans 15 residues. CDR3 residues: CASSLWESENTEAFF. The CDR3 bases are TGTGCCAGCAGCTTATGGGAGAGCGAGAACACTGAAGCTTTCTTT.

The chain is built from TRBV14 and TRBJ1-3; 9 nucleotides align to TRBD1. V was clipped by 10 bases and J by 5 bases; unmatched bases: 15. The CDR3 consists of 16 residues. The V gene's germline CDR1 is SGHDN and CDR2 FVKESK. The CDR3 DNA follows: TGTGCCAACAGTCCCGGGACAGGGAGGATCAGAAACACCATATATTTT. Its protein product is CANSPGTGRIRNTIYF.

There are many counts of this clonotype. The V gene is TRBV5-5, the J gene TRBJ2-2; D might be TRBD2 (6 bases). The V end was cut by 0 bases, the J end by 0 bases, with 9 bases between. Germline CDR1 SGHKS, CDR2 YYEKEE (reference sequence). The CDR3 spans 16 residues. The CDR3 reads CASSLAPGANTGELFF. The CDR3 nucleotides are TGTGCCAGCAGCTTGGCCCCGGGGGCGAACACCGGGGAGCTGTTTTTT.

V is TRBV12-3 or TRBV12-4 and J is TRBJ1-1; D gene unclear. The CDR3 consists of 14 residues. V lost 3 bases, J lost 3 bases, and 11 bases lay in between. The CDR3 bases are TGTGCCAGCAGTTTTCGGGTTATTTACACTGAAGCTTTCTTT. Amino acid sequence: CASSFRVIYTEAFF.

This clonotype was seen only a few times. The J gene is TRBJ1-5, the V gene TRBV5-6, with a possible D match to TRBD1 (5 bases). The CDR3 spans 17 residues. Trimming shortened V by 0 bases and J by 3 bases, and 16 bases separated the two germline ends. Germline CDR1 reads SGHDT; CDR2 reads YYEEEE. The CDR3 spells CASSLGPAGTVNQPQHF. CDR3 nucleotide sequence: TGTGCCAGCAGCTTGGGCCCCGCCGGGACTGTCAATCAGCCCCAGCATTTT. Using reference TRBV5-6 and TRBJ1-5 for the parts outside the CDR3, the full variable domain is DAGVTQSPTHLIKTRGQQVTLRCSPKSGHDTVSWYQQALGQGPQFIFQYYEEEERQRGNFPDRFSGHQFPNYSSELNVNALLLGDSALYLCASSLGPAGTVNQPQHFGDGTRLSIL.